These T cell receptor beta chains were read from a single sample in a study of blood T cells in healthy people across ages. TCRdb itself ran the 5' RACE reads through MiXCR, one entry per CDR3 protein. This table has hundreds of thousands of distinct CDR3 sequences, about 28% appearing once. Sequencing was performed on blood. The receptor set was obtained from a woman at least 80 years old in good health. The CDR3 runs from the conserved cysteine through the conserved F or W. D genes are given only for firm matches. Clone sizes are given selectively: once, few, many, or a class where the clone is expanded.

clone_size j_call d_call v_call cdr3_nt cdr3_aa
. TRBJ2-5 . TRBV30 TGTGCCTGGAGTGTTAGACGGGGAATCCAAGAGACCCAGTACTTC CAWSVRRGIQETQYF
. TRBJ1-3 TRBD1 TRBV9 TGTACCAGCAGCGGACACGGGACAGCCTCTGGAAACACCATATATTTT CTSSGHGTASGNTIYF
. TRBJ2-2 TRBD2 TRBV20-1 TGCAGTGCTAGAGACGAGTGGTCTAGCGGGAGTGTCGGGGAGCTGTTTTTT CSARDEWSSGSVGELFF
. TRBJ1-2 . TRBV12-3/TRBV12-4 TGTGCCGGCAGGGGCGGCAAGGGGAGCTATGGCTACACCTTC CAGRGGKGSYGYTF
. TRBJ2-7 . TRBV6-5 TGTGCCAGCAGTTACTCGAGACTCCCCAGCTCCTACAATGAGCAGTACTTC CASSYSRLPSSYNEQYF
. TRBJ1-6 . TRBV3-1 TGTGCCAGCAGCCTTAACTCGGCTGGGCGCCTCCACTTT CASSLNSAGRLHF
many TRBJ1-2 . TRBV5-6 TGTGCCAGCAGCCCCCGTCCGGGTTCCAACTATGGCTACACCTTC CASSPRPGSNYGYTF
few TRBJ2-1 . TRBV6-6 TGTGCCACAAGGGACGGGTCCTACAATGAGCAGTTCTTC CATRDGSYNEQFF
. TRBJ2-5 TRBD2 TRBV3-1 TGTGCCAGCAACCAGGGTAGCGGGGTTGAGACCCAGTACTTC CASNQGSGVETQYF
. TRBJ1-6 . TRBV27 TGTGCCAGCAGTTTCTCTGGGGGAAATCCACCCCTCCACTTT CASSFSGGNPPLHF
. TRBJ1-1 . TRBV11-2 TGTGCCAGCAGCCATCGATGGGGCGTGAACACTGAAGCTTTCTTT CASSHRWGVNTEAFF
many TRBJ2-5 . TRBV6-2/TRBV6-3 TGTGCCAGCCGGGACGGAAGGATCCAAGAGACCCAGTACTTC CASRDGRIQETQYF
. TRBJ2-5 . TRBV6-1 TGTGCCAGCAGTGAAGCAGGCAGCTGGATAGGAGAGACCCAGTACTTC CASSEAGSWIGETQYF
. TRBJ1-2 . TRBV3-1 TGTGCCAGCAGCCAAACCGGGACACCTTTTGGTGCGGCGGCTAACTATGGCTACACCTTC CASSQTGTPFGAAANYGYTF
once TRBJ2-7 . TRBV9 TGTGCCAGCAGCGCGGACAGTACCTACAATGAGCAGTACTTC CASSADSTYNEQYF
. TRBJ1-5 . TRBV28 TGTGCCAGCAGTTTCTACCGGGCTCCGGTGAGGGAGCAGCCCCAGCATTTT CASSFYRAPVREQPQHF
many TRBJ2-6 . TRBV6-2/TRBV6-3 TGTGCCAGCAGCTACCCATTCGCAGGCACACAATCTGGGGCCAACGTCCTGACTTTC CASSYPFAGTQSGANVLTF
many TRBJ1-6 . TRBV5-5 TGTGCCAGCAGCTTCTACCCGACAGGATCTAATTCACCCCTCCACTTT CASSFYPTGSNSPLHF
few TRBJ1-1 . TRBV12-3/TRBV12-4 TGTGCCAGCAGTTTACTTTCTGGCTCGGGGACTGAAGCTTTCTTT CASSLLSGSGTEAFF
many TRBJ2-1 TRBD1 TRBV4-3 TGCGCCAGCAGCCAAGATCTAATGGCAGGGGGCCTTAATGAGCAGTTCTTC CASSQDLMAGGLNEQFF
many TRBJ1-2 TRBD1 TRBV5-1 TGCGCCAGCAGGCCCGGGACAGGCCCGAACTATGGCTACACCTTC CASRPGTGPNYGYTF
many TRBJ1-2 . TRBV7-2 TGTGCCAGCAGCTTAGTTGAGGGCTCTGGCTACACCTTC CASSLVEGSGYTF
many TRBJ2-3 TRBD2 TRBV29-1 TGCAGCGTTGTGGCTAGCGGGGCCCCCACAGATACGCAGTATTTT CSVVASGAPTDTQYF
. TRBJ1-6 . TRBV5-1 TGCGCCAGCAGCATCGGGACACCGGATTCACCCCTCCACTTT CASSIGTPDSPLHF
few TRBJ2-1 TRBD1 TRBV19 TGTGCCAGTAGTCGAGAGTCCGGCAGGGGGCTGTGGAATGAGCAGTTCTTC CASSRESGRGLWNEQFF
few TRBJ2-7 . TRBV6-5 TGTGCCAGCAGTTCGACACTTTCCTACGAGCAGTACTTC CASSSTLSYEQYF
few TRBJ2-3 . TRBV6-2/TRBV6-3 TGTGCCAGCACCGGGATTCAGGGAGATACGCAGTATTTT CASTGIQGDTQYF
many TRBJ2-5 TRBD1 TRBV5-1 TGCGCCAGCAGCTTGGATGGGACAGGGGAAGAGACCCAGTACTTC CASSLDGTGEETQYF
many TRBJ1-1 . TRBV7-2 TGTGCCAGCAGCCCCCGTGAAGGGACGAACACTGAAGCTTTCTTT CASSPREGTNTEAFF
many TRBJ2-7 TRBD1 TRBV20-1 TGCAGTGCTAGTGGGGGTCAAGGACAGGTCTCCTACGAGCAGTACTTC CSASGGQGQVSYEQYF
. TRBJ1-1 . TRBV7-9 TGTGCCAGCAGCTTAGTTTCGGGGGGGACTGAAGCTTTCTTT CASSLVSGGTEAFF
few TRBJ1-6 . TRBV6-6 TGTGCCAGCAGTCAGCAGGACTTAACCCCCTCACCCCTCCACTTT CASSQQDLTPSPLHF
many TRBJ2-1 . TRBV18 TGTGCCAGCTCACCATACCGGGCAAACAATGAGCAGTTCTTC CASSPYRANNEQFF
. TRBJ1-5 . TRBV20-1 TGCAGTGCTAGAGACTACACAGGGTTGGGGGGTCAGCCCCAGCATTTT CSARDYTGLGGQPQHF
. TRBJ1-5 TRBD1 TRBV12-3/TRBV12-4 TGTGCCAGCAGACCCGGACAGGGGAGCAATCAGCCCCAGCATTTT CASRPGQGSNQPQHF
few TRBJ1-1 . TRBV7-2 TGTGCCAGCAGCTTGGCAAGAACGGCTGAAGCTTTCTTT CASSLARTAEAFF
many TRBJ2-3 . TRBV5-1 TGCGCCAGCAGCTTGGCGACTTTGATTGACACAGATACGCAGTATTTT CASSLATLIDTDTQYF
few TRBJ1-1 . TRBV7-2 TGTGCCAGCAGCCTCGAACGACAGTTCGAAGCTTTCTTT CASSLERQFEAFF
many TRBJ1-6 . TRBV7-2 TGTGCCAGCAGCTTAGATCCAGGTTCCTATAATTCACCCCTCCACTTT CASSLDPGSYNSPLHF
. TRBJ2-3 . TRBV20-1 TGTCTCAACGGGGAGGCTTTCGCAGATACGCAGTATTTT CLNGEAFADTQYF
. TRBJ1-6 . TRBV7-2 TGTGCCAGCACCTTCGCGGGGGGTACTTATAATTCACCCCTCCACTTT CASTFAGGTYNSPLHF
. TRBJ2-5 . TRBV5-4 TGTGCCAGCAGCTTGGCTGGGGACAACCAAGAGACCCAGTACTTC CASSLAGDNQETQYF
. TRBJ2-5 TRBD2 TRBV7-2 TGTGCCAGCAGCTTAAGTGGCGGCGGGGGGAAACAAGAGACCCAGTACTTC CASSLSGGGGKQETQYF
many TRBJ2-1 . TRBV9 TGTGCCAGCAGCGTAGTAGCGACAGACAGTGAGCAGTTCTTC CASSVVATDSEQFF
. TRBJ1-1 . TRBV5-1 TGCGCCAGCAGCTTGGCCGCAGTGGACACTGAAGCTTTCTTT CASSLAAVDTEAFF
. TRBJ1-6 TRBD1 TRBV7-2 TGTGCCAGCAGTCTCGTCGGACAGGGGCCTAATTCACCCCTCCACTTT CASSLVGQGPNSPLHF
. TRBJ2-1 . TRBV24-1 TGTGCCACCAGCCCTGGACAGACTTACAATGAGCAGTTCTTC CATSPGQTYNEQFF
. TRBJ2-1 . TRBV27 TGTGCCAGCAGTCCTCTTCGGGGGGCAGGCGGATCCAATGAGCAGTTCTTC CASSPLRGAGGSNEQFF
. TRBJ2-1 TRBD2 TRBV3-1 TGTGCCAGCAGCCTAGGCCCCGGGACTAGCGGGATAAATGAGCAGTTCTTC CASSLGPGTSGINEQFF
few TRBJ2-3 . TRBV19 TGTGCCAGTAGTATACTAGCGCGGGATACGCAGTATTTT CASSILARDTQYF
once TRBJ1-2 TRBD1 TRBV9 TGTGCCAGCAGCGCCGGGACAGAGAATAACTATGGCTACACCTTC CASSAGTENNYGYTF